This T cell receptor beta chain was recorded in a study of T and B cells in COVID-19 patients. Whole-study findings and limits: Few blood samples existed from mildly ill patients during symptoms or early in severe cases. Highly clonal in active COVID-19, TRB repertoires exceeded healthy-donor diversity and richness at recovery.

The CDR3 covers 13 residues. Trimming removed 4 bases at V and 7 bases at J, with 12 bases between. Per germline, CDR1 SGHNT and CDR2 YYREEE (reference sequence). TRB rearrangements were amplified by multiplex PCR with BIOMED2 TRB-A/B primers. TCRdb processed the multiplex PCR reads anew with MiXCR; each CDR3 protein has one entry. The sample records 5,500 to 7,000 distinct CDR3 sequences, roughly 25% being singletons. By its share, this clonotype is medium-sized. Its antigen remains unknown. TRB was amplified from about 260-540 ng of blood genomic DNA. Sample: blood. The J gene is TRBJ2-1, the V gene TRBV5-4; a possible D gene is TRBD2 (5 bases). The TCR comes from a human donor with active COVID-19. The CDR3 DNA sequence: TGTGCCAGCAGCCCCGGGGTCGGTAATGAGCAGTTCTTC. Translation: CASSPGVGNEQFF.